These T cell receptor beta chains were read from a single sample in a study of blood T cells in healthy people across ages. TCRdb ran MiXCR on the 5' RACE reads and lists one entry per CDR3 protein. The sample lists 550,000 to 750,000 distinct CDR3 sequences, roughly 20% occurring once. The sample consisted of blood. The receptors stem from a man in his sixties or seventies in good health. The CDR3 runs from the conserved cysteine through the conserved F or W. The D gene is left open where the match is weak. Clone size appears in some rows only: once, few, many, or a class for an expanded clone.

few,TRBV28,TRBJ1-2,NA,TGTGCCAGCAGTTTATTTTGGACAGATAAAACCAGGGTCTATGGCTACACCTTC,CASSLFWTDKTRVYGYTF
NA,TRBV7-2,TRBJ2-7,NA,TGTGCCAGCAGCTTCCCCTATATGGTCTACGAGCAGTACTTC,CASSFPYMVYEQYF
once,TRBV5-1,TRBJ2-7,TRBD1,TGCGCCAGCAGCTTGAAGGGACAGGGAAAGAGCGAGCAGTACTTC,CASSLKGQGKSEQYF
few,TRBV20-1,TRBJ1-4,TRBD1,TGCAGTGCTAGAGTAGGAGACAGGGCCGAAAAACTGTTTTTT,CSARVGDRAEKLFF
NA,TRBV10-1,TRBJ1-4,NA,TGCGCCAGCAGTAAGGGCAGAGATAATGAAAAACTGTTTTTT,CASSKGRDNEKLFF
few,TRBV6-1,TRBJ2-1,NA,TGTGCCACCACGGACCGCGTCAATGAGCAGTTCTTC,CATTDRVNEQFF
few,TRBV11-2,TRBJ2-3,NA,TGTGCCAGCAGCACGCCGGCAGGGAGCACAGATACGCAGTATTTT,CASSTPAGSTDTQYF
NA,TRBV7-2,TRBJ2-5,TRBD1,TGTGCCAGCAGCTTATTACAGGGGGCGGAAGAGACCCAGTACTTC,CASSLLQGAEETQYF
few,TRBV12-3/TRBV12-4,TRBJ2-7,TRBD2,TGTGCCAGCAGCTTTACACTAGCGGGAACCGAGCAGTACTTC,CASSFTLAGTEQYF
few,TRBV3-1,TRBJ1-6,NA,TGTGCCAGCAGCCTAGAGGTTCCGTCACCCCTCCACTTT,CASSLEVPSPLHF
NA,TRBV20-1,TRBJ2-7,TRBD2,TGCAGTGCCCGACCGGGACTAGCGGAATACGAGCAGTACTTC,CSARPGLAEYEQYF
few,TRBV5-1,TRBJ2-7,TRBD1,TGCGCCAGCAGCCGGGGACAGGGATTATACGAGCAGTACTTC,CASSRGQGLYEQYF
NA,TRBV20-1,TRBJ2-1,TRBD2,TGCAGTGCAGGAGCGGGAGGTGCGTGGAATGAGCAGTTCTTC,CSAGAGGAWNEQFF
NA,TRBV20-1,TRBJ2-1,TRBD2,TGCAGTGCTGCGCTAGGTGGGACTAGCGTCCATGAGCAGTTCTTC,CSAALGGTSVHEQFF
few,TRBV14,TRBJ1-2,NA,TGTGCCAGCAGCCAAGTTGGACGGAACTATGGCTACACCTTC,CASSQVGRNYGYTF
NA,TRBV5-1,TRBJ2-5,NA,TGCGCCAGCAGCTTGGCCACCGGTCACTCAGGGGAAGAGACCCAGTACTTC,CASSLATGHSGEETQYF
NA,TRBV2,TRBJ2-5,TRBD2,TGTGCCAGCAGTGGGGGACTAGCGGGATTCCAAGAGACCCAGTACTTC,CASSGGLAGFQETQYF
NA,TRBV6-5,TRBJ2-7,NA,TGTGCCGGCAGTCCCGGGACCGGCTACGAGCAGTACTTC,CAGSPGTGYEQYF
many,TRBV30,TRBJ1-1,NA,TGTGCCTCCCTTCCCCGAAACACTGAAGCTTTCTTT,CASLPRNTEAFF
NA,TRBV6-1,TRBJ2-3,TRBD2,TGTGCCAGCAGTGACCCGGGGGGGAGCACAGATACGCAGTATTTT,CASSDPGGSTDTQYF
NA,TRBV29-1,TRBJ2-7,NA,TGCAGCGCAGGGGGGGGTTTTGGCTACGAGCAGTACTTC,CSAGGGFGYEQYF
few,TRBV7-2,TRBJ2-7,TRBD2,TGTGCCAGCAGCCCCGACTCGGGACTAGCCTCCGAGCAGTACTTC,CASSPDSGLASEQYF
few,TRBV6-2/TRBV6-3,TRBJ2-7,NA,TGTGCCAGCAGTTGGCCGGGGATTTCCTACGAGCAGTACTTC,CASSWPGISYEQYF
many,TRBV29-1,TRBJ2-2,TRBD2,TGCAGCGTTGAAGGGCTAGCGGGAGGCACCGGGGAGCTGTTTTTT,CSVEGLAGGTGELFF
few,TRBV15,TRBJ2-1,NA,TGTGCCACCAGCAGAGGAACTACAGGGATAGGAGAGCAGTTCTTC,CATSRGTTGIGEQFF
NA,TRBV7-8,TRBJ1-4,NA,TGTGCCAGCAGCTTGGTCAGCTACGACGAAAAACTGTTTTTT,CASSLVSYDEKLFF
NA,TRBV20-1,TRBJ2-1,TRBD2,TGCAGTGCTAGTCGGGTGGGCGGGAGCTCCTACAATGAGAAGTTCTTC,CSASRVGGSSYNEKFF
NA,TRBV7-9,TRBJ2-7,TRBD1,TGTGCCAGCAGCAGACAGGGGGCTTTCTACGAGCAGTACTTC,CASSRQGAFYEQYF